The 18 T cell receptor beta chains below come from one sample, sequenced in a study of neurological immune-mediated disorders. MiXCR was run by TCRdb on the 5' RACE reads, yielding one entry per CDR3 protein. The sample carries roughly 42,000 distinct CDR3 sequences, less than 15% recorded once. As for time point: longitudinal time-point 3. The sample consisted of PBMCs. All receptors derive from a man aged 25-45 years in good health.

This clonotype was picked up many times. The chain is built from TRBV20-1 and TRBJ1-6, with 11 positions matching TRBD1. Germline assignment: CDR1 DFQATT and CDR2 SNEGSKA (reference sequence). Trimming took 5 bases from V and 7 from J; bases not matched to a gene: 7. This CDR3 spans 15 amino acids. The CDR3 protein is CSAPPGQGGNSPLHF. The CDR3 coding sequence is TGCAGTGCTCCCCCGGGACAGGGGGGGAATTCACCCCTCCACTTT.

This clonotype was detected many times. The chain links TRBV4-1 to TRBJ1-4; unclear D gene. Trimming took 1 base from V and 8 from J, leaving 17 bases between them. The length of the CDR3 is 16 residues. Germline CDR1 MGHRA, CDR2 YSYEKL. The CDR3 spells CASSQVKGQIGEKLFF. The CDR3, as DNA: TGCGCCAGCAGCCAAGTCAAGGGTCAAATCGGGGAAAAACTGTTTTTT.

This clonotype was seen ten or more times. The chain links TRBV18 to TRBJ1-5; 9 bases are shared with TRBD1. The V gene end was trimmed by 6 bases and the J gene end by 7 bases; junction bases not matched to a gene: 13. This CDR3 contains 16 residues. Per germline, CDR1 KGHSH and CDR2 LQKENI. The CDR3 DNA reads as TGTGCCAGCTCCCCTGAGGGACAGGGCTCGTTGCAGCCCCAGCATTTT. This encodes CASSPEGQGSLQPQHF. Drawing the rest from reference TRBV18 and TRBJ1-5, the complete variable domain is NAGVMQNPRHLVRRRGQEARLRCSPMKGHSHVYWYRQLPEEGLKFMVYLQKENIIDESGMPKERFSAEFPKEGPSILRIQQVVRGDSAAYFCASSPEGQGSLQPQHFGDGTRLSIL.

The table lists this clonotype with many counts. V usage is TRBV7-8 and J usage is TRBJ2-3, with D perhaps matching TRBD2 (5 bases). Trimming pared 1 base from V and 5 bases from J, leaving 10 bases between. The CDR3 covers 14 residues. Germline V gene data show CDR1 as SGHVS and CDR2 as FQNEAQ. The CDR3 spells CASSLERGRDTQYF. CDR3 DNA: TGTGCCAGCAGCTTAGAGAGAGGGCGAGATACGCAGTATTTT.

Remarks on this clonotype: At one boundary the junction diverges from the germline segment, which might be a read error. In DNA, the CDR3 is TGTGCCAGCAGAGCGGGACTAGCGGAAAATGGCTCTGGGGCCAACGTCATGACTTTC. It translates to CASRAGLAENGSGANVMTF. The chain is built from TRBV27 and TRBJ2-6; 11 bases fit TRBD2. This CDR3 has 19 residues. Germline lookup yields CDR1 MNHEY and CDR2 SMNVEV (reference sequence).

This clonotype was observed many times. V usage is TRBV29-1 and J usage is TRBJ2-4; unclear D gene. Germline-derived CDR1 and CDR2 are SQVTM and ANQGSEA. The V and J ends lost 3 bases and 3 bases respectively, with 15 bases between them. This CDR3 is built from 15 residues. The CDR3: CSVDIWASDKNIQYF. The CDR3 DNA is TGCAGCGTTGATATATGGGCTTCGGACAAAAACATTCAGTACTTC.

This clonotype has at least ten counts. This chain links TRBV5-6 with TRBJ2-4; the D gene could be TRBD1 or TRBD2 (6 bases each). V was trimmed by 4 bases and J by 7 bases, leaving 15 bases between them. Germline V gene data show CDR1 as SGHDT and CDR2 as YYEEEE. This CDR3 region has 14 residues. CDR3 in amino acids: CASSPRGGRNIQYF. CDR3 DNA sequence: TGTGCCAGCAGCCCGAGAGGGGGGAGGAACATTCAGTACTTC.

This clonotype was recorded many times. The V gene is TRBV12-3 or TRBV12-4, the J gene TRBJ2-4; D tentatively reads TRBD1 or TRBD2 (7 bases each). The CDR3 is 12 amino acids. The V and J ends lost 6 bases and 10 bases respectively, with 13 bases between them. The CDR3 bases are TGTGCCAGCAGGTCAGGGGGGGGTATTCAGTACTTC. Amino acid sequence: CASRSGGGIQYF.

This clonotype was picked up many times. The chain has TRBV5-1 and TRBJ2-2; 8 bases fit TRBD2. The CDR3 is made up of 15 amino acids. Germline CDR1 reads SGHRS; CDR2 reads YFSETQ. After removal of 2 bases from V and 1 base from J, the junction contained 1 base not matched to a gene. CDR3 bases: TGCGCCAGCAGCTTTACTAGCGGGAACACCGGGGAGCTGTTTTTT. It specifies CASSFTSGNTGELFF.

This clonotype was observed at least ten times. The DNA of the CDR3 is TGCGCCAGCAGCGGGCCCCAAGAGACCCAGTACTTC. This codes for CASSGPQETQYF. The chain combines TRBV5-1 with TRBJ2-5; unclear D gene. Germline CDR1 SGHRS, CDR2 YFSETQ. V dropped 4 bases and J dropped 1 base, with 5 bases sitting between them. This CDR3 has 12 amino acids.

J is TRBJ2-7 and V is TRBV30; unclear D gene. The germline gives CDR1 GTSNPN, CDR2 SVGIG (reference sequence). This CDR3 is built from 14 residues. Trimming removed 0 bases at V and 2 bases at J, with 11 bases between. CDR3 sequence (DNA): TGTGCCTGGAGTGTCCCTACCTACCCCTACGAGCAGTACTTC. Translation gives CAWSVPTYPYEQYF.

The table lists this clonotype with a few counts. This chain joins TRBV6-5 and TRBJ1-6; D uncertain. This CDR3 has 17 amino acids. V shed 0 bases and J shed 0 bases, with 9 bases lying between them. Germline loops: CDR1 MNHEY, CDR2 SVGAGI. The CDR3 sequence is CASSYSMDSSYNSPLHF. CDR3 sequence (DNA): TGTGCCAGCAGTTACTCGATGGATAGCTCCTATAATTCACCCCTCCACTTT.

V gene TRBV20-1 combines with J gene TRBJ1-1; D not resolved. The CDR3 has 12 amino acids. The ends were cut back, 5 bases at V and 0 bases at J, with 7 bases in the middle. The germline CDR1 and CDR2 sequences are DFQATT and SNEGSKA (reference sequence). The DNA for the CDR3 is TGCAGTGCTGAAGGGATGAACACTGAAGCTTTCTTT. This gives the protein CSAEGMNTEAFF.

This clonotype was observed at least ten times. CDR3 DNA sequence: TGTGCCAGCAGCACAAACGCTAGACAGGTCGGGTCCGGGGAGCTGTTTTTT. It codes for CASSTNARQVGSGELFF. The chain is built from TRBV12-3 or TRBV12-4 and TRBJ2-2, with D perhaps matching TRBD1 (6 bases). The V gene lost 6 bases and the J gene lost 6 bases, with 23 bases spanning the gap. This CDR3 region has 17 residues.

This clonotype was seen repeatedly, ten times or more. This sequence joins TRBV27 and TRBJ2-5, with D unresolved. The CDR3 totals 13 residues. Germline values: CDR1 MNHEY, CDR2 SMNVEV (reference sequence). Deletions cut 6 bases from V and 2 bases from J, with 10 bases between. CDR3: CASSPTLQETQYF. CDR3 sequence (DNA): TGTGCCAGCAGCCCTACCCTTCAAGAGACCCAGTACTTC.

The table lists this clonotype with many counts. This chain uses TRBV4-1 with TRBJ2-3; 8 bases are a match to TRBD2. V shed 0 bases, J shed 5 bases, and the junction held 10 bases outside the gene matches. This CDR3 is built from 17 residues. From germline, CDR1 is MGHRA and CDR2 YSYEKL. CDR3: CASSQDYRREVGDTQYF. CDR3 nucleotides: TGCGCCAGCAGCCAAGATTATCGGCGGGAGGTTGGAGATACGCAGTATTTT.

Ten or more counts support this clonotype. The chain uses TRBV28 and TRBJ2-2, with 7 bases that match TRBD2. In germline, CDR1 is MDHEN, CDR2 SYDVKM. The CDR3 runs 15 residues. The J segment lost 0 bases and the V segment lost 8 bases, leaving 6 bases of the junction unmatched. CDR3 nucleotide sequence: TGTGCCAGCCGCTTAAGCGGGGCGAACACCGGGGAGCTGTTTTTT. Amino acids: CASRLSGANTGELFF.

This clonotype was recorded at least ten times. CDR3 DNA sequence: TGTGCCATCAGGAGACAGGCCCAAGAGACCCAGTACTTC. Amino acids: CAIRRQAQETQYF. This chain uses TRBV10-3 with TRBJ2-5, with D possibly TRBD1 on 6 matching bases. Germline V gene sequence: CDR1 ENHRY, CDR2 SYGVKD. Deletions cut 6 bases from V and 1 base from J, with 9 bases between. The CDR3 runs to 13 residues.